These 13 T cell receptor beta chains share one sample of origin, sequenced in a study of blood T cells in healthy people across ages. Primed by a sample-barcoded 5' primer and a J-beta primer mix, a second PCR proceeded for 7 to 11 cycles. MiXCR, applied by TCRdb to the 5' RACE reads, yields one record per CDR3 protein. Of fewer than 2,000,000 distinct CDR3 sequences in the sample, about 31% are singletons; the top ten hold around 11%. Sequenced input: blood. The origin of the receptors is a woman in her thirties in good health.

This chain links TRBV6-5 with TRBJ2-6, with 14 bases matching TRBD2. The germline gives CDR1 MNHEY, CDR2 SVGAGI. CDR3 length equals 21 residues. With V trimmed by 2 bases and J by 0 bases, 9 bases remained unmatched. The CDR3 is CASSYPGTSGGDHSGANVLTF. CDR3 sequence (DNA): TGTGCCAGCAGTTACCCAGGGACTAGCGGGGGAGATCACTCTGGGGCCAACGTCCTGACTTTC.

V gene TRBV5-8 combines with J gene TRBJ1-2; the D is unclear. This CDR3 contains 12 residues. Germline V gene lookup returns CDR1 SGHTS and CDR2 YDEGEE. Trimming left V 2 bases short and J 7 bases short, with 9 bases between. The CDR3 bases are TGTGCCAGCAGCTTTGGCGAATTTGGCTACACCTTC. It translates to CASSFGEFGYTF.

This clonotype was counted many times. The V call is TRBV7-8, the J call TRBJ2-3; 9 nucleotides agree with TRBD2. CDR3 length: 16 amino acids. Germline V gene data show CDR1 as SGHVS and CDR2 as FQNEAQ. The V segment lost 3 bases and the J segment 3 bases; nucleotides outside the gene matches: 7. The CDR3 nucleotides read TGTGCCAGCAGCTTTCTAGCGGGAACAAGTACAGATACGCAGTATTTT. Its protein is CASSFLAGTSTDTQYF. Supplemented by reference TRBV7-8 and TRBJ2-3, the full variable domain reads GAGVSQSPRYKVAKRGQDVALRCDPISGHVSLFWYQQALGQGPEFLTYFQNEAQLDKSGLPSDRFFAERPEGSVSTLKIQRTQQEDSAVYLCASSFLAGTSTDTQYFGPGTRLTVL.

V usage is TRBV20-1 and J usage is TRBJ1-4; D is ambiguous. Germline V gene lookup returns CDR1 DFQATT and CDR2 SNEGSKA (reference sequence). The CDR3 has 8 residues. V was trimmed by 7 bases and J by 12 bases, leaving 6 bases between them. The CDR3 DNA sequence: TGCAGTGTAGGAGAACTGTTTTTT. Translated, it gives CSVGELFF.

This clonotype was seen many times. The chain links TRBV28 to TRBJ1-5; D is unresolved. Germline V gene sequence: CDR1 MDHEN, CDR2 SYDVKM. Trimming removed 2 bases at V and 7 bases at J, with 12 bases between. CDR3 size: 14 residues. The CDR3 sequence is CASSLPSGPQPQHF. DNA for the CDR3: TGTGCCAGCAGTTTACCATCCGGACCGCAGCCCCAGCATTTT.

In this sample, this clonotype turned up a few times. This chain joins TRBV30 and TRBJ2-7; D unclear. The V gene lost 4 bases and the J gene lost 5 bases, with 9 bases spanning the gap. The germline V gene has CDR1 GTSNPN and CDR2 SVGIG (reference sequence). The CDR3 has 11 residues. The CDR3 DNA reads TGTGCCTGGAAGGGCTATAACGAGCAGTACTTC. It codes for CAWKGYNEQYF.

The chain is built from TRBV12-3 or TRBV12-4 and TRBJ2-1; TRBD2 matches 8 bases. Losses at the gene ends were 7 bases for V and 2 bases for J; bases not matched to a gene: 7. The CDR3 is made up of 15 amino acids. Written as DNA, the CDR3 is TGTGCCAGCATCTTCAGCGGGAGCACCTACAATGAGCAGTTCTTC. It encodes CASIFSGSTYNEQFF.

The CDR3 nucleotides are TGCAGTGCTAGAGAGGGGGGGTCGAACACTGAAGCTTTCTTT. As protein: CSAREGGSNTEAFF. This chain connects TRBV20-1 to TRBJ1-1; TRBD1 is a possible D gene (5 bases). This CDR3 contains 14 residues. Trimming stripped 0 bases from V and 1 base from J, with 9 bases between. Germline CDR1 is DFQATT and CDR2 is SNEGSKA (reference sequence).

V gene TRBV9 combines with J gene TRBJ2-3; D is undetermined. The CDR3 is 15 residues long. The V gene lost 4 bases and the J gene lost 4 bases, with 16 bases spanning the gap. From germline, CDR1 is SGDLS and CDR2 YYNGEE. CDR3 sequence reads: CASSSPTFGADTQYF. The CDR3 DNA follows: TGTGCCAGCAGCTCCCCAACCTTCGGCGCAGATACGCAGTATTTT.

This chain uses TRBV7-2 with TRBJ2-2; D is tentatively TRBD1 or TRBD2 (6 bases each). Germline CDR1 reads SGHTA; CDR2 reads FQGNSA. CDR3 length: 15 residues. Trimming shortened V by 5 bases and J by 4 bases, and 14 bases separated the two germline ends. In DNA, the CDR3 is TGTGCCAGCAGCGGGAGGACAGTTGGCACCGGGGAGCTGTTTTTT. Its protein is CASSGRTVGTGELFF.

This clonotype turned up a few times. V and J are TRBV20-1 and TRBJ2-7; no reliable D call. The length of the CDR3 is 13 residues. V was pared by 2 bases and J by 0 bases, with 8 bases between. In germline, CDR1 is DFQATT, CDR2 SNEGSKA (reference sequence). This CDR3 is CSARRRSSYEQYF. The CDR3 nucleotides read TGCAGTGCTAGACGGCGGAGCTCCTACGAGCAGTACTTC.

This clonotype has just a few counts. The chain carries TRBV30 and TRBJ2-7, with 8 positions matching TRBD1. The CDR3 runs 14 residues. Per germline, CDR1 GTSNPN and CDR2 SVGIG (reference sequence). With 4 bases clipped from V and 2 bases from J, the junction kept 7 bases outside the gene matches. The CDR3 is CAWTRTGLTYEQYF. As DNA, the CDR3 is TGTGCCTGGACCCGGACAGGGCTGACCTACGAGCAGTACTTC.

The table lists this clonotype with a count of one. This sequence joins TRBV20-1 and TRBJ1-2, with D uncertain. The CDR3 extends over 15 amino acids. CDR1 is DFQATT and CDR2 is SNEGSKA in the germline V gene (reference sequence). With 4 bases removed from V and 3 bases from J, the gap between germline ends came to 18 bases. CDR3 DNA sequence: TGCAGTGCTAATGGATTTATTGAGAGGCACTATGGCTACACCTTC. Translation gives CSANGFIERHYGYTF.